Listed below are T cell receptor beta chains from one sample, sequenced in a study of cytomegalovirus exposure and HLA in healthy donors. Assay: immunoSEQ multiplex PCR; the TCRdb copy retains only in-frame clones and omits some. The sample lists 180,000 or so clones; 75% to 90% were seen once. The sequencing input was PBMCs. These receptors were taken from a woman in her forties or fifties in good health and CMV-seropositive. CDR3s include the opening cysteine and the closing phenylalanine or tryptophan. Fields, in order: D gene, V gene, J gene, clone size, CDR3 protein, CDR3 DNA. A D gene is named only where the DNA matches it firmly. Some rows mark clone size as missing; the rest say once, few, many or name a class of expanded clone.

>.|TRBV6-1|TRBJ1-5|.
CASSEEDLGFQPQHF
TGTGCCAGCAGTGAAGAGGATCTGGGCTTTCAGCCCCAGCATTTT
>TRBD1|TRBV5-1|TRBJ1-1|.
CASSWTGTGGTEAFF
TGCGCCAGCAGCTGGACCGGGACAGGGGGCACTGAAGCTTTCTTT
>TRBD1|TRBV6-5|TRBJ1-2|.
CASSTRQGYYGYTF
TGTGCCAGCAGTACCCGACAGGGGTACTATGGCTACACCTTC
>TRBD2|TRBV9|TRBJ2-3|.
CASSQLAGATDTQYF
TGTGCCAGCAGTCAACTAGCGGGGGCCACAGATACGCAGTATTTT
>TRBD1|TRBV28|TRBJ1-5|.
CASSRPLGGLFANQPQHF
TGTGCCAGCAGTCGCCCTCTAGGGGGCCTGTTTGCCAATCAGCCCCAGCATTTT
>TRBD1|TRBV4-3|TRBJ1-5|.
CASSQVRGQPQHF
TGCGCCAGCAGCCAAGTCAGGGGGCAGCCCCAGCATTTT
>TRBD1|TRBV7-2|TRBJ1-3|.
CASSPHRQGAGNTIYF
TGTGCCAGCAGCCCCCACCGACAGGGGGCTGGAAACACCATATATTTT
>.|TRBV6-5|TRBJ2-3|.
CASTARAGITDTQYF
TGTGCCAGCACCGCGAGGGCGGGGATCACAGATACGCAGTATTTT
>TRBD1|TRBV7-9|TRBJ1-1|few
CASSRQGPLNTEAFF
TGTGCCAGCAGCCGACAGGGGCCCTTGAACACTGAAGCTTTCTTT
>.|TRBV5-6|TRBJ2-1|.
CASSSRDFYQFF
TGTGCCAGCAGCTCCAGGGATTTCTATCAGTTCTTC
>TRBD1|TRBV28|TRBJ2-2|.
CASSPDRGSNTGELFF
TGTGCCAGCAGTCCTGACAGGGGGTCGAACACCGGGGAGCTGTTTTTT